This T cell receptor beta chain was documented in a study of blood T cell repertoires in COVID-19 (TCRdb year 2020). Study-level background: Samples covering the acute and convalescent phases of COVID-19 were provided by collaborators in the United States, Italy and Spain. The prospective study material was composed of cDNA or gDNA derived from T cells, B-cell-depleted T cells, or PBMCs. The dataset comprised deeply sampled blood TCRbeta repertoires from subjects exposed to, actively infected with, or recovered from COVID-19. The repertoires were made available in a free public database intended to serve as a resource for research on the immune response to SARS-CoV-2. The samples were drawn from two sources: the first 160 participants of the ongoing ImmuneRACE study, and 1,200 or so subjects contributed by 6 global collaborators. A de-identified subject ID, COVID-19 status, age in years and sex were almost always included in the sample metadata. Where HLA class I and class II types were available, the types were taken from metadata supplied by the sample provider, not from assay-based typing.

Trimming at the junction amounts to 7 bases on V and 1 base on J, and the germline ends lie 14 bases apart. There are 14 amino acids in the CDR3, from cysteine to phenylalanine inclusive. Only CDR3 DNA is held: 42 bases, read in frame from base 1. The germline V gene (reference sequence) provides CDR1 MNHEY and CDR2 SMNVEV. Each collaborating institution followed its own protocols to collect whole blood in K2EDTA tubes. For TCRbeta analysis, collaborators shipped samples in one of three forms: frozen whole blood, isolated PBMCs, or DNA extracted from either of those sample types. This clone was seen just once. The antigen this receptor binds is unknown. It has no much larger one-base neighbor in the sample; base qualities were not kept. The study at large found these results: Clinical and demographic metadata were provided uncurated, with the amount varying by source and participant.

TCRbeta CDR3 regions were amplified from genomic DNA by means of the immunoSEQ Assay, a bias-controlled multiplex PCR. From the authors' description of their analysis: Nucleated cell counts per sample were estimated from amplification of reference gene primers within the assay. To quantify the absolute abundance of each unique TCRbeta CDR3 rearrangement, sequence reads were collapsed and filtered. For each sample, productive Simpson clonality was calculated by taking the square root of Simpson's diversity index across productive rearrangements. As stored in TCRdb, this immuneACCESS dataset retains in-frame rearrangements with V and J assigned. A fraction of the clones does not appear; measured against another copy, unresolved V genes explain less than half of the discrepancy, and the remainder lacks a known reason. Clone size and the V and J calls come from that table; the DNA yielded D and trimming. The sample contains over 60,000 clones, 85% to 90% of them found a single time. The ten biggest clones cover 5.3% of the sample.

The clonotype comes from a man aged 45-65 years with acute or convalescent COVID-19. The specimen was peripheral blood. This chain joins TRBV27 to TRBJ2-7, and TRBD2 may be the D gene, going by 5 matching bases. For the CDR3, the sequence is CASITRDCSYEQYF. The DNA sequence is given as TGTGCCAGCATCACCCGGGATTGTTCCTACGAGCAGTACTTC.